The rows below give T cell receptor beta chains drawn from one sample of a study of shared clonotypes between healthy human individuals. TCRdb's copy holds only in-frame clones and misses some; the assay was immunoSEQ multiplex PCR. Among around 2.5 million clones listed, over 85% were seen once. Sequencing was performed on naive CD4+ T cells from PBMCs. The source of these receptors is a man between 18 and 29 years old in good health. Some clones in this sample may be carry-over from other donors' samples. CDR3s include the opening cysteine and the closing phenylalanine or tryptophan. Each record gives: J gene, V gene, clone size, D gene, CDR3 DNA, CDR3 protein. The D gene is left open where the match is weak. Part of the rows lack a size; the others show once, few, many or a class for expanded clones.

j_gene: TRBJ2-7
v_gene: TRBV4-3
abundance: .
d_gene: .
CDR3nt: TGCGCCAGCAGCCAAGTTGTCCTTCACTACGAGCAGTACTTC
CDR3aa: CASSQVVLHYEQYF

j_gene: TRBJ1-2
v_gene: TRBV6-1
abundance: .
d_gene: .
CDR3nt: TGTGCCAGCAGTGAAGGGGGGACTAACTATGGCTACACCTTC
CDR3aa: CASSEGGTNYGYTF

j_gene: TRBJ2-7
v_gene: TRBV7-9
abundance: .
d_gene: TRBD2
CDR3nt: TGTGCCAGCAGCGAGGGACTAGCGGGAGAAGCCTACGAGCAGTACTTC
CDR3aa: CASSEGLAGEAYEQYF

j_gene: TRBJ2-1
v_gene: TRBV5-1
abundance: .
d_gene: .
CDR3nt: TGCGCCAGCAGCTTGGGGACTACAAATGAGCAGTTCTTC
CDR3aa: CASSLGTTNEQFF

j_gene: TRBJ1-1
v_gene: TRBV28
abundance: .
d_gene: .
CDR3nt: TGTGCCAGCAGTTTGGTTGACACTGAAGCTTTCTTT
CDR3aa: CASSLVDTEAFF

j_gene: TRBJ2-1
v_gene: TRBV7-2
abundance: .
d_gene: TRBD2
CDR3nt: TGTGCCAGCAGCTTAGTGGTGCGAACTAGCGGCTACAATGAGCAGTTCTTC
CDR3aa: CASSLVVRTSGYNEQFF

j_gene: TRBJ2-7
v_gene: TRBV2
abundance: .
d_gene: TRBD1
CDR3nt: TGTGCCAGTAGCAGGGGGCGCTCCTACGAGCAGTACTTC
CDR3aa: CASSRGRSYEQYF

j_gene: TRBJ1-6
v_gene: TRBV30
abundance: .
d_gene: TRBD1
CDR3nt: TGTGCCTGGAACCCCGGGACAGGGGATTCACCCCTCCACTTT
CDR3aa: CAWNPGTGDSPLHF

j_gene: TRBJ1-2
v_gene: TRBV7-2
abundance: .
d_gene: .
CDR3nt: TGTGCCAGCAGCTTAGGGGCTCTCTATGGCTACACCTTC
CDR3aa: CASSLGALYGYTF

j_gene: TRBJ1-6
v_gene: TRBV6-6
abundance: .
d_gene: .
CDR3nt: TGTGCCAGCAATACTCCGGGCCGCGGGGATTCACCCCTCCACTTT
CDR3aa: CASNTPGRGDSPLHF

j_gene: TRBJ1-5
v_gene: TRBV28
abundance: .
d_gene: .
CDR3nt: TGTGCCAGCAGCCGCCGTTCCAATCAGCCCCAGCATTTT
CDR3aa: CASSRRSNQPQHF

j_gene: TRBJ1-2
v_gene: TRBV5-4
abundance: .
d_gene: TRBD1
CDR3nt: TGTGCCAGCAGCTTGGAATCTATACCCGGACAGGGAAACTATGGCTACACCTTC
CDR3aa: CASSLESIPGQGNYGYTF

j_gene: TRBJ1-2
v_gene: TRBV6-1
abundance: once
d_gene: TRBD1
CDR3nt: TGTGCCAGCAAACAGGGGGGGGACTATGGCTACACCTTC
CDR3aa: CASKQGGDYGYTF

j_gene: TRBJ1-1
v_gene: TRBV5-1
abundance: .
d_gene: TRBD1
CDR3nt: TGCGCCAGCAGTACCGGGACAGTTATGAACACTGAAGCTTTCTTT
CDR3aa: CASSTGTVMNTEAFF

j_gene: TRBJ2-1
v_gene: TRBV10-3
abundance: .
d_gene: TRBD2
CDR3nt: TGTGCCATCAGTTCCCAGCGGGAGGGCCTCAATGAGCAGTTCTTC
CDR3aa: CAISSQREGLNEQFF

j_gene: TRBJ2-3
v_gene: TRBV28
abundance: .
d_gene: TRBD1
CDR3nt: TGTGCCAGCAGCCTCAATCCGGGACAGGGAACAGATACGCAGTATTTT
CDR3aa: CASSLNPGQGTDTQYF

j_gene: TRBJ2-3
v_gene: TRBV2
abundance: .
d_gene: TRBD2
CDR3nt: TGTGCCAGCAGGCTAGCGGGAGGTGACACAGATACGCAGTATTTT
CDR3aa: CASRLAGGDTDTQYF

j_gene: TRBJ2-1
v_gene: TRBV6-6
abundance: .
d_gene: .
CDR3nt: TGTGCCAGCAGTTACAAGGGAAACAATGAGCAGTTCTTC
CDR3aa: CASSYKGNNEQFF

j_gene: TRBJ2-7
v_gene: TRBV10-1
abundance: .
d_gene: .
CDR3nt: TGCGCCAGCAGCACGCGGGACTCCTACGAGCAGTACTTC
CDR3aa: CASSTRDSYEQYF

j_gene: TRBJ2-1
v_gene: TRBV29-1
abundance: .
d_gene: .
CDR3nt: TGCAGCGTTCACCGGGTCCTGTCCTATAATGAGCAGTTCTTC
CDR3aa: CSVHRVLSYNEQFF

j_gene: TRBJ2-5
v_gene: TRBV5-1
abundance: .
d_gene: TRBD1
CDR3nt: TGCGCCAGCAGCGTTCCGGGACAGGAAGAGACCCAGTACTTC
CDR3aa: CASSVPGQEETQYF

j_gene: TRBJ1-5
v_gene: TRBV11-2
abundance: few
d_gene: .
CDR3nt: TGTGCCAGCAGCCACGGACAGAGCAATCAGCCCCAGCATTTT
CDR3aa: CASSHGQSNQPQHF

j_gene: TRBJ1-2
v_gene: TRBV28
abundance: .
d_gene: TRBD1
CDR3nt: TGTGCCAGCAGTCCCAGGGGGACAGCCAACTATGGCTACACCTTC
CDR3aa: CASSPRGTANYGYTF

j_gene: TRBJ2-6
v_gene: TRBV6-5
abundance: .
d_gene: .
CDR3nt: TGTGCCAGCAGGCCCCCTCTCTCTGGGGCCAACGTCCTGACTTTC
CDR3aa: CASRPPLSGANVLTF

j_gene: TRBJ1-2
v_gene: TRBV6-1
abundance: once
d_gene: .
CDR3nt: TGTGCCAGCAGTACAAGAAACTATGGCTACACCTTC
CDR3aa: CASSTRNYGYTF

j_gene: TRBJ1-4
v_gene: TRBV5-1
abundance: .
d_gene: .
CDR3nt: TGCGCCAGCAGCTTGATAGGGGGAACTAATGAAAAACTGTTTTTT
CDR3aa: CASSLIGGTNEKLFF

j_gene: TRBJ1-1
v_gene: TRBV21-1
abundance: .
d_gene: .
CDR3nt: TGTGCCAGCAGCAAAGTGAGAAGGGAACGGAACACTGAAGCTTTCTTT
CDR3aa: CASSKVRRERNTEAFF

j_gene: TRBJ2-2
v_gene: TRBV29-1
abundance: .
d_gene: .
CDR3nt: TGCAGCGTACGCTTGGGGTACACCGGGGAGCTGTTTTTT
CDR3aa: CSVRLGYTGELFF

j_gene: TRBJ2-1
v_gene: TRBV5-1
abundance: .
d_gene: TRBD2
CDR3nt: TGCGCCAGCAGCTCTAGCGGGAACTCCTACAATGAGCAGTTCTTC
CDR3aa: CASSSSGNSYNEQFF

j_gene: TRBJ2-1
v_gene: TRBV5-1
abundance: .
d_gene: .
CDR3nt: TGCGCCAGCAGCTACCGGGACCAGATATACAATGAGCAGTTCTTC
CDR3aa: CASSYRDQIYNEQFF

j_gene: TRBJ2-6
v_gene: TRBV28
abundance: .
d_gene: .
CDR3nt: TGTGCCAGCAGTTTCCCGAGGGTAGGGATCAGGGAAAGCTCTGGGGCCAACGTCCTGACTTTC
CDR3aa: CASSFPRVGIRESSGANVLTF

j_gene: TRBJ1-1
v_gene: TRBV29-1
abundance: .
d_gene: .
CDR3nt: TGCAGCGTTGAAAGGGGTTCAGGGAACACTGAAGCTTTCTTT
CDR3aa: CSVERGSGNTEAFF

j_gene: TRBJ2-1
v_gene: TRBV25-1
abundance: .
d_gene: .
CDR3nt: TGTGCCAGCAGTGACCCCAGGGGAGGACACAATGAGCAGTTCTTC
CDR3aa: CASSDPRGGHNEQFF

j_gene: TRBJ2-3
v_gene: TRBV12-5
abundance: .
d_gene: .
CDR3nt: TGTGCTAGTGGTTTGGGCAGTACTACGGATACGCAGTATTTT
CDR3aa: CASGLGSTTDTQYF

j_gene: TRBJ1-3
v_gene: TRBV28
abundance: .
d_gene: .
CDR3nt: TGTGCCAGCAGTGGCCCGTATTCTGGAAACACCATATATTTT
CDR3aa: CASSGPYSGNTIYF

j_gene: TRBJ1-1
v_gene: TRBV7-8
abundance: .
d_gene: TRBD1
CDR3nt: TGTGCCAGCAGCCCCGGTTACCGGGACAGCCTTGAAGCTTTCTTT
CDR3aa: CASSPGYRDSLEAFF

j_gene: TRBJ2-7
v_gene: TRBV5-1
abundance: .
d_gene: .
CDR3nt: TGCGCCAGCAGCTGGACTATCGGAACCTACGAGCAGTACTTC
CDR3aa: CASSWTIGTYEQYF

j_gene: TRBJ2-7
v_gene: TRBV29-1
abundance: .
d_gene: TRBD1
CDR3nt: TGCAGCGTTGGTCCTCGGACAGGGGCCTACGAGCAGTACTTC
CDR3aa: CSVGPRTGAYEQYF

j_gene: TRBJ2-1
v_gene: TRBV9
abundance: .
d_gene: TRBD2
CDR3nt: TGTGCCAGCAGCGTAGTGGTAGCGGGAGACAATGAGCAGTTCTTC
CDR3aa: CASSVVVAGDNEQFF

j_gene: TRBJ2-1
v_gene: TRBV19
abundance: .
d_gene: TRBD2
CDR3nt: TGTGCCAGTAGTATTGGACTAGTGAGCAATGAGCAGTTCTTC
CDR3aa: CASSIGLVSNEQFF

j_gene: TRBJ1-2
v_gene: TRBV4-2
abundance: .
d_gene: .
CDR3nt: TGTGCCAGCAGCCAAGAAATATTACAGGAGTCTCGAGATGGCTACACCTTC
CDR3aa: CASSQEILQESRDGYTF

j_gene: TRBJ2-5
v_gene: TRBV5-1
abundance: .
d_gene: .
CDR3nt: TGCGCCAGCAGCTTACTTTCCTCGCCCCAAGAGACCCAGTACTTC
CDR3aa: CASSLLSSPQETQYF

j_gene: TRBJ2-7
v_gene: TRBV10-3
abundance: .
d_gene: TRBD1
CDR3nt: TGTGCCATCAGTGAGGGGACAGGGAGCTACGAGCAGTACTTC
CDR3aa: CAISEGTGSYEQYF

j_gene: TRBJ1-2
v_gene: TRBV7-9
abundance: .
d_gene: .
CDR3nt: TGTGCCAGCAGCTTAGTCGGGCCCGCTTATGGCTACACCTTC
CDR3aa: CASSLVGPAYGYTF

j_gene: TRBJ2-1
v_gene: TRBV28
abundance: once
d_gene: TRBD1
CDR3nt: TGTGCCAGCAGTATACCGGGACAGGGCTTCTACAATGAGCAGTTCTTC
CDR3aa: CASSIPGQGFYNEQFF

j_gene: TRBJ1-1
v_gene: TRBV28
abundance: few
d_gene: .
CDR3nt: TGTGCCAGCAGTGGTTGGACGGTGAACACTGAAGCTTTCTTT
CDR3aa: CASSGWTVNTEAFF

j_gene: TRBJ2-2
v_gene: TRBV7-3
abundance: .
d_gene: TRBD2
CDR3nt: TGTGCCAGCAGCTGGGGACTAGGAAAGGGCACCGGGGAGCTGTTTTTT
CDR3aa: CASSWGLGKGTGELFF

j_gene: TRBJ2-7
v_gene: TRBV6-6
abundance: .
d_gene: .
CDR3nt: TGTGCCAGCAGTTACTCCCGTAATTACGAGCAGTACTTC
CDR3aa: CASSYSRNYEQYF

j_gene: TRBJ2-3
v_gene: TRBV28
abundance: .
d_gene: .
CDR3nt: TGTGCCAGCAGTGGACCAGGGTCCACAGATACGCAGTATTTT
CDR3aa: CASSGPGSTDTQYF

j_gene: TRBJ2-5
v_gene: TRBV10-3
abundance: .
d_gene: .
CDR3nt: TGTGCCATCAGTGAGTCTCGGCAGGCTCAAGAGACCCAGTACTTC
CDR3aa: CAISESRQAQETQYF

j_gene: TRBJ2-1
v_gene: TRBV5-1
abundance: .
d_gene: .
CDR3nt: TGCGCCAGCAGCCTCGGGCTCAGCTCCTACAATGAGCAGTTCTTC
CDR3aa: CASSLGLSSYNEQFF

j_gene: TRBJ1-2
v_gene: TRBV28
abundance: .
d_gene: TRBD1
CDR3nt: TGTGCCAGCAGAACACAGGGGGCGCGATATGGCTACACCTTC
CDR3aa: CASRTQGARYGYTF

j_gene: TRBJ2-7
v_gene: TRBV10-3
abundance: .
d_gene: .
CDR3nt: TGTGCCATCAGTAGATACGACGAGCAGTACTTC
CDR3aa: CAISRYDEQYF

j_gene: TRBJ2-7
v_gene: TRBV27
abundance: .
d_gene: .
CDR3nt: TGTGCCAGCAGCCCAATCTGGACAGCGATCTACGAGCAGTACTTC
CDR3aa: CASSPIWTAIYEQYF

j_gene: TRBJ2-3
v_gene: TRBV6-6
abundance: .
d_gene: .
CDR3nt: TGTGCCAGCAGGTCAGAGGATGCCACAGATACGCAGTATTTT
CDR3aa: CASRSEDATDTQYF